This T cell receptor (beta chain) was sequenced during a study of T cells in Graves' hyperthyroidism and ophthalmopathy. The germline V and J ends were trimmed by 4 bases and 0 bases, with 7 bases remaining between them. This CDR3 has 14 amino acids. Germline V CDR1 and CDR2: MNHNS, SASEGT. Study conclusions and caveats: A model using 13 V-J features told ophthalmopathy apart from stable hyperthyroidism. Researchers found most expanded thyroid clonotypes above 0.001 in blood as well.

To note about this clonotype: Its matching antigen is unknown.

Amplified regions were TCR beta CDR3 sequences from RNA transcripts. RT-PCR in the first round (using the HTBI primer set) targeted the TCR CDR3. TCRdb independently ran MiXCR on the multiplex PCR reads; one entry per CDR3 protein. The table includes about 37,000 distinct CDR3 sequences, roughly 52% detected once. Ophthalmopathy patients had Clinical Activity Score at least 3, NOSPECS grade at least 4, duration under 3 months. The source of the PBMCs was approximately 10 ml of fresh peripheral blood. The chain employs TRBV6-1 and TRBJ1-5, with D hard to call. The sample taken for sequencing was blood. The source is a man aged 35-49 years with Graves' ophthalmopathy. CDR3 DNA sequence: TGTGCCAGCAGTGGCCGAAATAGCAATCAGCCCCAGCATTTT. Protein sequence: CASSGRNSNQPQHF.